This T cell receptor beta chain was retrieved from a study of T cells in Graves' hyperthyroidism and ophthalmopathy. Researchers took RNA transcripts and amplified the TCR beta CDR3 regions from them. With the HTBI primer set, the TCR CDR3 went through a first round of RT-PCR. TCRdb fed the multiplex PCR reads into MiXCR, producing one record per CDR3 protein. Of about 270,000 distinct CDR3 sequences listed, approximately 23% are singletons. Looked up from germline, CDR1 is SGHRS and CDR2 is YFSETQ. This CDR3 has 16 residues. Trimming removed 1 base from V and 2 bases from J, with 16 bases in between.

The chain is built from TRBV5-1 and TRBJ2-7; D remains ambiguous. The receptor comes from a man aged 25 to 40 with Graves' ophthalmopathy. Sequenced input: blood. CDR3 residues: CASSLRYTEGAYEQYF. The CDR3 nucleotides are TGCGCCAGCAGCTTGAGGTACACTGAAGGAGCCTACGAGCAGTACTTC. Supplemented by reference TRBV5-1 and TRBJ2-7, the full variable domain reads KAGVTQTPRYLIKTRGQQVTLSCSPISGHRSVSWYQQTPGQGLQFLFEYFSETQRNKGNFPGRFSGRQFSNSRSEMNVSTLELGDSALYLCASSLRYTEGAYEQYFGPGTRLTVT.